The sequence of this T cell receptor (beta chain) was determined in a study of CD8 T cells in Susac syndrome. The CDR3 length is 12 residues. From germline, CDR1 is SQVTM and CDR2 ANQGSEA. Between the trimmed V and J ends, which lost 0 bases and 6 bases, there was a span of 8 bases. An amount of RNA that ranged from about 0.45 to 1 ug was reverse transcribed with random hexamers. The authors amplified TCR beta CDR3 across 54 Vbeta and 13 Jbeta using immunoSEQ multiplex PCR. TCRdb re-derived calls from the immunoSEQ multiplex PCR reads in MiXCR, one entry per CDR3 protein. The sample includes some 96,000 distinct CDR3 sequences, nearly 97% of them seen just once.

Sequences were obtained from CD8+ T cells from PBMCs. The chain couples TRBV29-1 to TRBJ1-2; no definite D call. The clonotype originates from a human donor with Susac syndrome. The CDR3 loop is CSVEDQWDGYTF. CDR3 DNA: TGCAGCGTTGAAGATCAGTGGGATGGCTACACCTTC.